These 12 T cell receptor beta chains originate from one sample sequenced in a study of beta chain bispecific antibodies for T cell cancers. Overall study results and limits: Normal T cells contributed less of the targeted TRBV signal than the leukemia cells did.

Either OKT3 anti-CD3 antibody or CD3/CD28 beads expanded T cells from blood mononuclear cells over approximately 3 days. No antigen is known for these receptors. TCRdb redid the calling of the 5' RACE reads with MiXCR, one entry per CDR3 protein. The profile shows about 18,000 distinct CDR3 sequences, around 2.1% of them singletons. The specimen sequenced was healthy donor T cells cultured with leukemia cells. The receptor source for this set is a human donor in good health. Some clones in this sample may be carry-over from other donors' samples.

This clonotype was observed many times. The J gene is TRBJ1-1, the V gene TRBV10-3; 8 nucleotides line up with TRBD1. This CDR3 is 15 amino acids long. V shed 4 bases, J shed 1 base, and the junction held 5 bases outside the gene matches. Looked up from germline, CDR1 is ENHRY and CDR2 is SYGVKD. The chain's CDR3 is CAISATGTGNTEAFF. The CDR3, as DNA: TGTGCCATCAGTGCTACCGGGACAGGGAACACTGAAGCTTTCTTT.

This clonotype was seen many times. V is TRBV28 and J is TRBJ2-5, with a weak D call TRBD1 (5 bases). The length of the CDR3 is 17 residues. The V gene's germline CDR1 is MDHEN and CDR2 SYDVKM. Trimming left V 6 bases short and J 2 bases short, with 22 bases between. CDR3 in amino acids: CASSPAEGAKEQETQYF. In DNA form, the CDR3 reads TGTGCCAGCAGCCCCGCAGAAGGGGCGAAGGAACAAGAGACCCAGTACTTC. Supplemented by reference TRBV28 and TRBJ2-5, the full variable domain reads DVKVTQSSRYLVKRTGEKVFLECVQDMDHENMFWYRQDPGLGLRLIYFSYDVKMKEKGDIPEGYSVSREKKERFSLILESASTNQTSMYLCASSPAEGAKEQETQYFGPGTRLLVL.

In this sample, this clonotype turned up many times. This rearrangement joins TRBV12-3 or TRBV12-4 to TRBJ2-3; 10 positions match TRBD2. J lost 1 base, V lost 6 bases, and 7 bases had no gene match. This CDR3 is 16 amino acids long. The DNA of the CDR3 is TGTGCCAGCAGCAGCGGGGGGGGTGACGGCACAGATACGCAGTATTTT. It is translated as CASSSGGGDGTDTQYF.

This clonotype was observed at least ten times. This chain connects TRBV11-2 to TRBJ2-7, with a weak D call TRBD1 (5 bases). The CDR3 has 14 residues. Germline V CDR1 and CDR2: SGHAT, FQNNGV. Deletions cut 1 base from V and 1 base from J, with 8 bases between. CDR3 nucleotide sequence: TGTGCCAGCAGCTTAGCAAGGGGATCCTACGAGCAGTACTTC. It yields the protein CASSLARGSYEQYF. Variable domain in full (rest from reference TRBV11-2 and TRBJ2-7): EAGVAQSPRYKIIEKRQSVAFWCNPISGHATLYWYQQILGQGPKLLIQFQNNGVVDDSQLPKDRFSAERLKGVDSTLKIQPAKLEDSAVYLCASSLARGSYEQYFGPGTRLTVT.

This clonotype was seen at least ten times. This chain uses TRBV6-5 with TRBJ2-1; unclear D gene. The CDR3 runs 14 residues. The germline gives CDR1 MNHEY, CDR2 SVGAGI. V dropped 7 bases and J dropped 4 bases, with 14 bases sitting between them. CDR3 sequence: CASTDPAFYNEQFF. The CDR3 DNA reads as TGTGCCAGCACCGACCCGGCCTTTTACAATGAGCAGTTCTTC.

This clonotype was counted many times. The chain combines TRBV27 with TRBJ2-7, with D maybe TRBD2 (6 bases). Trimming took off 5 bases at V and 0 bases at J, with 8 bases between the two ends. This CDR3 contains 13 residues. Germline CDR1 is MNHEY and CDR2 is SMNVEV (reference sequence). The CDR3 nucleotides are TGTGCCAGCAGTATAGCGGACTCCTACGAGCAGTACTTC. As protein: CASSIADSYEQYF.

This clonotype was detected many times. The chain couples TRBV18 to TRBJ1-4; 7 nucleotides agree with TRBD1. CDR1 KGHSH and CDR2 LQKENI come from the germline V gene. V trimming: 1 base; J trimming: 6 bases; junction bases outside the gene matches: 5. This CDR3 region has 15 residues. CDR3 DNA: TGTGCCAGCTCACCACGCGGGACAGTCGATGAAAAACTGTTTTTT. Residues: CASSPRGTVDEKLFF.

This clonotype is medium-sized by share. The chain carries TRBV20-1 and TRBJ2-1; 13 bases are shared with TRBD2. Germline values: CDR1 DFQATT, CDR2 SNEGSKA (reference sequence). The CDR3 has 16 residues. V was pared by 6 bases and J by 0 bases, with 5 bases of the junction left unmatched. The DNA of the CDR3 is TGCAGTGCCTCAGGGACTAGCGGGGACTCCTACAATGAGCAGTTCTTC. Amino acids: CSASGTSGDSYNEQFF.

This clonotype was observed at least ten times. J is TRBJ2-1 and V is TRBV7-9; TRBD2 agrees at 14 bases. The CDR3 is made up of 19 amino acids. Germline-derived CDR1 and CDR2 are SEHNR and FQNEAQ (reference sequence). Germline trimming cut 5 bases from V and 0 bases from J; bases unmatched to any gene: 9. CDR3 loop: CASSPRVGTSGGSYNEQFF. The CDR3 DNA reads as TGTGCCAGCAGCCCCAGGGTTGGGACTAGCGGGGGCTCCTACAATGAGCAGTTCTTC.

At least ten counts were recorded for this clonotype. This chain connects TRBV27 to TRBJ2-1; perhaps TRBD2 as D (5 bases). The V and J ends lost 8 bases and 6 bases respectively, with 11 bases between them. The CDR3 has 12 amino acids. Germline values: CDR1 MNHEY, CDR2 SMNVEV (reference sequence). CDR3: CASQDWINEQFF. The CDR3 nucleotides read TGTGCCAGCCAGGACTGGATCAATGAGCAGTTCTTC.

This clonotype was seen at least ten times. The V call is TRBV11-2, the J call TRBJ2-1; possible D gene TRBD2, 5 bases. V was pared by 5 bases and J by 8 bases, with 16 bases between. There are 14 residues in the CDR3. The germline gives CDR1 SGHAT, CDR2 FQNNGV. This CDR3 is CASSNTGLRDEQFF. CDR3 DNA: TGTGCCAGCAGCAACACCGGGCTGCGGGATGAGCAGTTCTTC.

This clonotype has a count of ten or more. The chain recombines TRBV2 with TRBJ1-2; 8 bases map to TRBD1. Trimming removed 6 bases from V and 4 bases from J; junction bases left unmatched: 10. This CDR3 region has 15 residues. CDR1 SNHLY and CDR2 FYNNEI come from the germline V gene. The CDR3: CASSYQSGTGYGYTF. The CDR3 coding sequence is TGTGCCAGCAGCTATCAAAGCGGGACAGGCTATGGCTACACCTTC.